The rows below give T cell receptor beta chains drawn from one sample of a study of T-cell reconstitution after alpha-beta-depleted transplantation in children. MiXCR, run by TCRdb on the PCR reads, gives a single entry per CDR3 protein. The sample lists fewer than 350,000 distinct CDR3 sequences, roughly 10% occurring once. The specimen was peripheral blood, collected 180 days after TCRalphabeta/CD19-depleted stem cell transplant. The receptors shown here come from a male patient aged 2-9 years who had a stem cell transplant for chronic granulomatous disease, so the T cells may come from the graft donor. The CDR3 runs from the conserved cysteine through the conserved F or W. D genes are given only for firm matches. Clone size is not always given. Where it is, it says once, few, many or a class for expanded clones.

TRBV15,many,TRBJ2-3,NA,TGTGCCACCAGCCGTCTGGGAGATACGCAGTATTTT,CATSRLGDTQYF
TRBV7-9,many,TRBJ2-3,NA,TGTGCCAGCAGCTACTCGACCCTTAGGACAGATACGCAGTATTTT,CASSYSTLRTDTQYF
TRBV12-3/TRBV12-4,many,TRBJ1-6,NA,TGTGCCAGCAGCCCGGGAAGGAGCTCCTATAATTCACCCCTCCACTTT,CASSPGRSSYNSPLHF
TRBV6-2/TRBV6-3,many,TRBJ2-1,TRBD2,TGTGCCAGCAGTTCCCCGGGGGGAAGGGGTTTCTTC,CASSSPGGRGFF
TRBV4-2,NA,TRBJ1-1,TRBD1,TGTGCCAGCAGCCAAGCCGGGACAGGGAGCACTGAAGCTTTCTTT,CASSQAGTGSTEAFF
TRBV7-9,many,TRBJ2-1,TRBD2,TGTGCCAGCAGCTTGGCGGGAGGCCGCTACAATGAGCAGTTCTTC,CASSLAGGRYNEQFF
TRBV11-1,many,TRBJ1-2,NA,TGTGCCAGCAGCTCCGCGGCGTCAGGGGTGTATGGCTACACCTTC,CASSSAASGVYGYTF
TRBV7-2,many,TRBJ2-5,NA,TGTGCCAGCAGCTTAGGGACAGTCTTCGGCTTCTTCTTC,CASSLGTVFGFFF
TRBV7-9,many,TRBJ2-7,NA,TGTGCCAGCAGCCGGGTTCAGTTTGACGAGCAGTACTTC,CASSRVQFDEQYF
TRBV15,many,TRBJ2-3,TRBD2,TGTGCCACCAGCGAGTCCCCATGGGCGGGAGGTACAGATACGCAGTATTTT,CATSESPWAGGTDTQYF
TRBV7-9,many,TRBJ1-2,NA,TGTGCCAGCAGCCCCCAGCTCCCCTATGGCTACACCTTC,CASSPQLPYGYTF
TRBV10-3,few,TRBJ1-2,TRBD1,TGTGCCATCGGGGGACAGAACTATGGCTACACCTTC,CAIGGQNYGYTF
TRBV5-1,many,TRBJ2-1,NA,TGCGCCAGCAGCTTCTTGCGGGACTACAATGAGCAGTTCTTC,CASSFLRDYNEQFF
TRBV19,few,TRBJ1-5,TRBD1,TGTGCCAGCGACAGGGGGGCTCAGCCCCAGCATTTT,CASDRGAQPQHF
TRBV20-1,many,TRBJ2-1,TRBD2,TGCAGTGCTAGAGCCGTGCGCGGGAGTCGTAGCTCCTACAATGAGCAGTTCTTC,CSARAVRGSRSSYNEQFF
TRBV12-3/TRBV12-4,NA,TRBJ2-6,TRBD2,TGTGCCAGCAGTTTAGCCAAGGGAGGGGATGCCTCTGGGGCCAACGTCCTGACTTTC,CASSLAKGGDASGANVLTF
TRBV10-3,few,TRBJ2-7,NA,TGTGCCATCAGTATCGATAGCGAGCAGTACTTC,CAISIDSEQYF
TRBV7-2,many,TRBJ1-2,NA,TGTGCCAGCAGCTTTCGGACAAACTATGGCTACACCTTC,CASSFRTNYGYTF
TRBV27,many,TRBJ2-2,NA,TGTGCCAGCAGTCCCCGACCGGCGAGGAACACCGGGGAGCTGTTTTTT,CASSPRPARNTGELFF
TRBV29-1,many,TRBJ2-1,TRBD2,TGCAGCGTTGAAGGGACTAGCGGGAGCCCCCCCTCCTACAATGAGCAGTTCTTC,CSVEGTSGSPPSYNEQFF
TRBV7-6,many,TRBJ2-2,NA,TGTGCCACCTCCTGGGCAGGGGAGCCGTTTTTT,CATSWAGEPFF
TRBV20-1,many,TRBJ2-5,NA,TGCAGTGCCCTAGATTTAGAACAAGAGACCCAGTACTTC,CSALDLEQETQYF
TRBV6-1,many,TRBJ1-2,NA,TGTGCCAGCAGTGATGTCGGAGGTTCCTATGGCTACACCTTC,CASSDVGGSYGYTF
TRBV30,many,TRBJ1-5,NA,TGTGCCTGGAGTTCAGGGGTAGATCAGCCCCAGCATTTT,CAWSSGVDQPQHF
TRBV29-1,many,TRBJ2-3,NA,TGCAGCGTTTCCGAGACAGATACGCAGTATTTT,CSVSETDTQYF
TRBV9,many,TRBJ2-7,TRBD1,TGTGCCAGCAGCGTAACCCTCGGACAGGCGTCCGAGCAGTACTTC,CASSVTLGQASEQYF
TRBV7-2,many,TRBJ2-7,NA,TGTGCCAGCAGCTCTCAGACAGGACCGTACGAGCAGTACTTC,CASSSQTGPYEQYF
TRBV20-1,many,TRBJ2-7,TRBD1,TGCAGTGCTAGAGATAAATGGGGGACAGCCTCCTACGAGCAGTACTTC,CSARDKWGTASYEQYF
TRBV20-1,many,TRBJ2-5,NA,TGCAGTGCCCGAGACCTCGGACCGAGCCAAGAGACCCAGTACTTC,CSARDLGPSQETQYF
TRBV3-1,many,TRBJ2-5,NA,TGTGCCAGCAGCCAAGTAGGCGAGACCCAGTACTTC,CASSQVGETQYF
TRBV7-2,many,TRBJ1-4,NA,TGTGCCAGCAGCTTACGCGGCTTGTGGAATGAAAAACTGTTTTTT,CASSLRGLWNEKLFF
TRBV6-9,many,TRBJ1-3,NA,TGTGCCAGAGGACCCGATGGGAGCTCTGGAAACACCATATATTTT,CARGPDGSSGNTIYF
TRBV27,many,TRBJ2-1,NA,TGTGCCAGCACCCTCCGGACCGGCTCGACCTACAATGAGCAGTTCTTC,CASTLRTGSTYNEQFF
TRBV5-1,many,TRBJ2-7,TRBD2,TGCGCCAGCAGCTTTGGGGCCGGGGGGAAGGACGAGCAGTACTTC,CASSFGAGGKDEQYF
TRBV7-2,many,TRBJ1-1,NA,TGTGCCAGCAGCTTAGAAGGGTGGGACACTGAAGCTTTCTTT,CASSLEGWDTEAFF
TRBV11-2,many,TRBJ2-7,TRBD1,TGTGCCAGCAGCTTAGTAGCTCAGGGGGCTTACGAGCAGTACTTC,CASSLVAQGAYEQYF
TRBV12-3/TRBV12-4,many,TRBJ2-2,TRBD2,TGTGCCAGCAGTTCGGGGGGGTTACAAGCTAACACCGGGGAGCTGTTTTTT,CASSSGGLQANTGELFF
TRBV27,many,TRBJ2-2,NA,TGTGCCAGCAGTTTATTGGATTCCGGGGAGCTGTTTTTT,CASSLLDSGELFF
TRBV12-3/TRBV12-4,few,TRBJ2-2,TRBD1,TGTGCCAGCAGTTATACAGGGGTCGGGGAGCTGTTTTTT,CASSYTGVGELFF
TRBV28,many,TRBJ1-1,NA,TGTGCCACCACCACAGGGATCCTGAACACTGAAGCTTTCTTT,CATTTGILNTEAFF
TRBV18,many,TRBJ2-3,NA,TGTGCCAGCTCACCCGGGGGTACGCAGTATTTT,CASSPGGTQYF
TRBV20-1,many,TRBJ1-6,NA,TGCAGTGCGACCCTGAGATTGGGGAATTCACCCCTCCACTTT,CSATLRLGNSPLHF
TRBV10-3,many,TRBJ2-3,TRBD1,TGTGCCATCAGGGACAGGATCACAGATACGCAGTATTTT,CAIRDRITDTQYF
TRBV7-2,many,TRBJ1-2,NA,TGTGCCAGCAGCTTATCCCACGGGGATGGCTACACCTTC,CASSLSHGDGYTF
TRBV9,NA,TRBJ1-3,NA,TGTGCCAGCAGCCCCAGGACGGGCAACACCATATATTTT,CASSPRTGNTIYF
TRBV28,few,TRBJ2-1,TRBD2,TGTGCCAGCAGTACTAGCGGGAGGGCCAATTCCTACAATGAGCAGTTCTTC,CASSTSGRANSYNEQFF
TRBV7-9,many,TRBJ2-7,TRBD1,TGTGCCAGCAGCTTAGCGTGGGACAGACCCTACGAGCAGTACTTC,CASSLAWDRPYEQYF
TRBV14,NA,TRBJ1-3,NA,TGTGCCAGCAGCCAAGCGACGGTTACTGGAAACACCATATATTTT,CASSQATVTGNTIYF
TRBV24-1,NA,TRBJ2-1,NA,TGTGCCACCAGTGATTTCCCCCCGGGTGAGCAGTTCTTC,CATSDFPPGEQFF
TRBV5-1,many,TRBJ1-2,TRBD1,TGCGCCAGCAGCTTCATCTCGGGACAGATCCCTGGCTACACCTTC,CASSFISGQIPGYTF
TRBV21-1,many,TRBJ2-7,NA,TGTGCCAGCAGCACCTACAGGGATGGGCCCGAGCAGTACTTC,CASSTYRDGPEQYF
TRBV12-3/TRBV12-4,many,TRBJ2-3,NA,TGTGCCAGCAGGAGAGCAGATACGCAGTATTTT,CASRRADTQYF
TRBV3-1,many,TRBJ1-6,NA,TGTGCCAGCAGCCAAGCAGAGGGGAGGAATTCACCCCTCCACTTT,CASSQAEGRNSPLHF
TRBV5-1,many,TRBJ2-2,TRBD1,TGCGCCAGCAGCTTCTTCCCACAGGGGGTTGCACCGGGGGAGCTGTTTTTT,CASSFFPQGVAPGELFF
TRBV28,many,TRBJ2-1,NA,TGTGCCAGCAGTTTGAGGGCCAATGGTGAGCAGTTCTTC,CASSLRANGEQFF